This TCR beta chain was recovered during a study of Ad26.COV2.S vaccination and SARS-CoV-2 variants. Across the study: Trial arm assignment for the donor was COV1001 Ad26.COV2.S. Each vaccinee took Ad26.COV2.S intramuscularly, once or twice 56 days apart.

The germline V gene encodes CDR1 SGHKS and CDR2 YYEKEE (reference sequence). This CDR3 contains 14 residues. Trimming pared 2 bases from V and 3 bases from J, leaving 12 bases between. The treatment denotes: some 20 received Ad26.COV2.S at low or high dose, single or two shots; about 5 received placebo; per-sample allocation not given. Day 63 after the first injection of vaccine or placebo was the sampling time. An Ad26 vector that expressed Wuhan-strain SARS-CoV-2 spike constituted the vaccine. Sequencing used immunoSEQ multiplex PCR; TCRdb keeps in-frame clones, though not all of them. The table includes 500,000 or so clones, about 88% detected once. Comment on this clone: What it binds is unknown.

Study-wide results and limits: Spike-specific TCR breadth in vaccine recipients exceeded that seen in placebo recipients.

V is TRBV5-5 and J is TRBJ2-7; TRBD1 is a possible D gene (5 bases). The sequences come from peripheral blood, collected in a trial of Ad26.COV2.S vaccine versus placebo. This TCR came from a person between 18 and 65 years old who received the Ad26.COV2.S COVID-19 vaccine or a placebo. This CDR3 reads CASSFFGAVYEQYV. Here the CDR3 DNA reads TGTGCCAGCAGCTTTTTTGGGGCCGTCTACGAGCAGTACGTC.